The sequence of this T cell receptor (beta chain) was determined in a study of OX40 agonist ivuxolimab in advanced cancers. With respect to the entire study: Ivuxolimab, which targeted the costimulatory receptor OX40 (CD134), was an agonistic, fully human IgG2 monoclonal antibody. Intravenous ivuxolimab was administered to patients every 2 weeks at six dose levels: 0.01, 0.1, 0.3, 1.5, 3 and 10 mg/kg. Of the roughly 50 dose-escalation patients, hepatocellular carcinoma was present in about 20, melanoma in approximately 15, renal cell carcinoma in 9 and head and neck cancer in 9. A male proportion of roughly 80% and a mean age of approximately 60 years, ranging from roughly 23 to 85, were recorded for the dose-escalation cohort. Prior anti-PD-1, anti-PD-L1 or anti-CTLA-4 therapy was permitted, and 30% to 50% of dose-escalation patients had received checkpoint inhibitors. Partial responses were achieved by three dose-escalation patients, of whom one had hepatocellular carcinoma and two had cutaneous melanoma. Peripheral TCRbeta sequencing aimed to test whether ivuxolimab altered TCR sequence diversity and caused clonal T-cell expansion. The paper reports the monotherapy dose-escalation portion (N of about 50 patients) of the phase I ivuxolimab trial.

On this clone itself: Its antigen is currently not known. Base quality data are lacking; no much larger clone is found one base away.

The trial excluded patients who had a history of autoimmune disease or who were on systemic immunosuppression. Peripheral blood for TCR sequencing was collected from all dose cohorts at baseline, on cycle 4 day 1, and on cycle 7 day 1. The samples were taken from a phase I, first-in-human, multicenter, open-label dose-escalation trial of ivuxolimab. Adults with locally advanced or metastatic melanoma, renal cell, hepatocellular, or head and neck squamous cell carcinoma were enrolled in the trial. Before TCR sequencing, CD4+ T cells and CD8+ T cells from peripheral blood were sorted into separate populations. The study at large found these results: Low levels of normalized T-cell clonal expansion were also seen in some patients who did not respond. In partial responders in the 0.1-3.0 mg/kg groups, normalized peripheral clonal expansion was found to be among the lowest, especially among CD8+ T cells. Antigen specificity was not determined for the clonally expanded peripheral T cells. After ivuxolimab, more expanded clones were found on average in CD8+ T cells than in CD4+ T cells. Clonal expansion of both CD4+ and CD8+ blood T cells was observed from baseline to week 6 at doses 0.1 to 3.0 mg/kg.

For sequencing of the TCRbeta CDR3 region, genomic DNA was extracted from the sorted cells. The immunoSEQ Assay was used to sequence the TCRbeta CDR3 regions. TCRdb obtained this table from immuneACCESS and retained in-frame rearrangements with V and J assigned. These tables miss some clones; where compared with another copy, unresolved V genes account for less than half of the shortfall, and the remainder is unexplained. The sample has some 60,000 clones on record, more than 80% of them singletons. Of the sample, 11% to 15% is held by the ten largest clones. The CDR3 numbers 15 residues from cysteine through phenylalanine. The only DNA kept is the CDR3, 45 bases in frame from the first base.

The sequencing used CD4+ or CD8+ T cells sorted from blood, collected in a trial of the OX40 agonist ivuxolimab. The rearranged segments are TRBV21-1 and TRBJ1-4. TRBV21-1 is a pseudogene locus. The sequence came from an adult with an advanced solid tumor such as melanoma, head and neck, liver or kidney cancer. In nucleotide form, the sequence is TGTGCCAGCAACCCCTCATGGGGACGCAATGAAAAACTGTTTTTT. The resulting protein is CASNPSWGRNEKLFF.